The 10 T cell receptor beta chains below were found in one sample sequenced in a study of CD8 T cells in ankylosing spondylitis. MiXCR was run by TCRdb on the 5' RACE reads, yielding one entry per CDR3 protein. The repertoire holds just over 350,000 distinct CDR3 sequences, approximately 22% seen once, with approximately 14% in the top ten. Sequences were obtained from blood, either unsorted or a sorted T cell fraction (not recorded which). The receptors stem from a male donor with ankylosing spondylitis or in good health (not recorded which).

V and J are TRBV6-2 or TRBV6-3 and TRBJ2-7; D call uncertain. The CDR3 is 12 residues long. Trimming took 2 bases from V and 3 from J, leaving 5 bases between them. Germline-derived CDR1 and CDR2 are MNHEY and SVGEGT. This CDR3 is CASSYAYYEQYF. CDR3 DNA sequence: TGTGCCAGCAGTTACGCGTACTACGAGCAGTACTTC.

CDR3 DNA: TGTGCCAGCAGCCTCCCGGAGGGCAATGAGCAGTTCTTC. Protein: CASSLPEGNEQFF. The rearrangement links TRBV5-6 to TRBJ2-1; weak D call: TRBD2 (6 bases). Per germline, CDR1 SGHDT and CDR2 YYEEEE. Trimming removed 4 bases from V and 6 bases from J, with 11 bases in between. This CDR3 has 13 residues.

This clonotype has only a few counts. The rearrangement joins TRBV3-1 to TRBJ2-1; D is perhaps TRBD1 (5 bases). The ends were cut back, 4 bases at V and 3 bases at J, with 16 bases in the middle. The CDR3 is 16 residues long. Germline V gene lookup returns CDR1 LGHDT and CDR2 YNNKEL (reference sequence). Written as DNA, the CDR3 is TGTGCCAGCAGCCGGCCGACAGATCTTAACTACAATGAGCAGTTCTTC. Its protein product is CASSRPTDLNYNEQFF.

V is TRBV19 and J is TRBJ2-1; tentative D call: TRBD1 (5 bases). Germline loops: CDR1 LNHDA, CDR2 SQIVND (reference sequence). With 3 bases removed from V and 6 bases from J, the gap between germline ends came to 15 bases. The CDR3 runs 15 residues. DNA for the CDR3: TGTGCCAGTAGTATGGGGCAGTTCGACGGCAATGAGCAGTTCTTC. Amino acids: CASSMGQFDGNEQFF.

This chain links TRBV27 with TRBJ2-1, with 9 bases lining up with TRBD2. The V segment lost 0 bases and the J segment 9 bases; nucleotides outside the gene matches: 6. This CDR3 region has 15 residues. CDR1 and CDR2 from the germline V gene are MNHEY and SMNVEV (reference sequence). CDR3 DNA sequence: TGTGCCAGCAGTTTATCAGGGCGGGGGGGTAGTGAGCAGTTCTTC. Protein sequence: CASSLSGRGGSEQFF.

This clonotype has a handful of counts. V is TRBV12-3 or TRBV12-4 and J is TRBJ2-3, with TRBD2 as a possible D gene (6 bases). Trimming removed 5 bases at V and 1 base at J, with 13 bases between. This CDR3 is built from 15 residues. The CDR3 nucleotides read TGTGCCAGCAGTCTGACGGCGGGGCGCACAGATACGCAGTATTTT. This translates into CASSLTAGRTDTQYF.

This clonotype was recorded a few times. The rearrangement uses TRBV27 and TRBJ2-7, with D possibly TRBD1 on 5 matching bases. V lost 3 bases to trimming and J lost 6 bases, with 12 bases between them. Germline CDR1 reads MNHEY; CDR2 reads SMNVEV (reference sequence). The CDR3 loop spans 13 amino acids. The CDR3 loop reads CASSLGPTVEQYF. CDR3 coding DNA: TGTGCCAGCAGTTTGGGCCCGACAGTCGAGCAGTACTTC.

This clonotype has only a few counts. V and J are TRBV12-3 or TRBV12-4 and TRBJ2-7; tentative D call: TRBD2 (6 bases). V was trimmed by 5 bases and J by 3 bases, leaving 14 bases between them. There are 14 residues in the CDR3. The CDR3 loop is CASSRGLQHYEQYF. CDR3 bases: TGTGCCAGCAGTCGGGGACTGCAGCACTACGAGCAGTACTTC.

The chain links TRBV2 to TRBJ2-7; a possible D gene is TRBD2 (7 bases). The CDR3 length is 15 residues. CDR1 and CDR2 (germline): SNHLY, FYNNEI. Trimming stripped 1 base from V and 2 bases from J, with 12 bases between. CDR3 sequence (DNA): TGTGCCAGCAGTGAAGGGGGGGGGCCCGCCTACGAGCAGTACTTC. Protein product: CASSEGGGPAYEQYF. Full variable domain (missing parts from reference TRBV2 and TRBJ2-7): EPEVTQTPSHQVTQMGQEVILRCVPISNHLYFYWYRQILGQKVEFLVSFYNNEISEKSEIFDDQFSVERPDGSNFTLKIRSTKLEDSAMYFCASSEGGGPAYEQYFGPGTRLTVT.

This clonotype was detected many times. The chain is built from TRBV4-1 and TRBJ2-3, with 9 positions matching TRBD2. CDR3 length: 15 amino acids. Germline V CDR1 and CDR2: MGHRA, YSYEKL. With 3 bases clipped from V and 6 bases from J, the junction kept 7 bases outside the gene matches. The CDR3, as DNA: TGCGCCAGCAGCCAGGTAGGACTAGCGACGGATACGCAGTATTTT. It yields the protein CASSQVGLATDTQYF.